This passage covers 27 T cell receptor beta chains from one sample sequenced in a study of early T cells in non-severe SARS-CoV-2 infection. MiXCR, applied by TCRdb to the 5' RACE reads, yields one record per CDR3 protein. This table has nearly 80,000 distinct CDR3 sequences, roughly 12% appearing once. Sequenced input: whole blood. The receptors stem from an adult who was a healthcare worker with PCR-confirmed SARS-CoV-2 infection or an uninfected control (not recorded which).

This clonotype was recorded many times. The rearrangement joins TRBV11-2 to TRBJ2-7; 12 positions agree with TRBD2. The J segment lost 2 bases and the V segment lost 2 bases, leaving 10 bases of the junction unmatched. CDR1 is SGHAT and CDR2 is FQNNGV in the germline V gene. This CDR3 spans 18 amino acids. The CDR3 sequence is CASSLPEASGRDTYEQYF. Here the CDR3 DNA reads TGTGCCAGCAGCTTACCTGAGGCTAGCGGGAGGGATACCTACGAGCAGTACTTC.

This clonotype was recorded at least ten times. This chain uses TRBV19 with TRBJ2-7; D not certain. V lost 3 bases and J lost 4, with 10 bases in between. Germline lookup yields CDR1 LNHDA and CDR2 SQIVND (reference sequence). The CDR3 spans 13 residues. CDR3 in amino acids: CASSMVLGYEQYF. CDR3 in DNA: TGTGCCAGTAGTATGGTCTTGGGTTACGAGCAGTACTTC.

This clonotype was seen a handful of times. J is TRBJ1-3 and V is TRBV11-2; a weak D match, TRBD1 (5 bases). CDR1 is SGHAT and CDR2 is FQNNGV in the germline V gene. V was cut by 5 bases and J by 4 bases, with 18 bases left in between. The CDR3 runs to 16 residues. The CDR3 region has the DNA TGTGCCAGCAGCCCGGAGGGACTCAGTCTCGGAAACACCATATATTTT. This sequence encodes CASSPEGLSLGNTIYF.

This clonotype appeared a few times. The chain is built from TRBV4-2 and TRBJ2-4; 7 bases fit TRBD2. Germline lookup yields CDR1 LGHNA and CDR2 YNFKEQ. V lost 0 bases, J lost 0 bases, and 8 bases stayed unmatched. CDR3 length: 18 amino acids. In DNA form, the CDR3 reads TGTGCCAGCAGCCAAGATTTAAGCGGGGCCGTAGCCAAAAACATTCAGTACTTC. The encoded protein is CASSQDLSGAVAKNIQYF.

The chain uses TRBV9 and TRBJ2-1; D assignment may be TRBD1 or TRBD2 (6 bases each). The V gene lost 3 bases and the J gene lost 4 bases, with 20 bases spanning the gap. The length of the CDR3 is 17 residues. Germline V CDR1 and CDR2: SGDLS, YYNGEE. The CDR3 nucleotides read TGTGCCAGCAGCGGGTTAAGGTCGGGGGCAACATACAATGAGCAGTTCTTC. Translating gives CASSGLRSGATYNEQFF.

This clonotype has a handful of counts. The chain recombines TRBV5-1 with TRBJ1-5, with TRBD1 matching over 8 bases. This CDR3 has 14 amino acids. Germline CDR1 reads SGHRS; CDR2 reads YFSETQ. The J segment lost 7 bases and the V segment lost 3 bases, leaving 6 bases of the junction unmatched. CDR3 amino acids: CASSSETGVQPQHF. For the CDR3, the DNA is TGCGCCAGCAGCTCGGAGACAGGGGTCCAGCCCCAGCATTTT. Complete variable domain (other parts from reference TRBV5-1 and TRBJ1-5): KAGVTQTPRYLIKTRGQQVTLSCSPISGHRSVSWYQQTPGQGLQFLFEYFSETQRNKGNFPGRFSGRQFSNSRSEMNVSTLELGDSALYLCASSSETGVQPQHFGDGTRLSIL.

Only a few counts were recorded for this clonotype. The chain combines TRBV29-1 with TRBJ1-2; D gene uncertain. Trimming pared 4 bases from V and 4 bases from J, leaving 7 bases between. CDR1 SQVTM and CDR2 ANQGSEA come from the germline V gene. CDR3 length: 11 residues. The CDR3 protein is CSVGGVYGYTF. The CDR3 bases are TGCAGCGTTGGCGGAGTCTATGGCTACACCTTC.

CDR3 bases: TGTGCCAGCTCACCGACAGGGGGATCTGGGGCCAACGTCCTGACTTTC. Its protein product is CASSPTGGSGANVLTF. The chain recombines TRBV18 with TRBJ2-6; 9 nucleotides agree with TRBD1. The CDR3 length is 16 residues. Germline V gene sequence: CDR1 KGHSH, CDR2 LQKENI. With V trimmed by 3 bases and J by 1 base, 1 base remained unmatched.

In this sample, this clonotype turned up many times. The chain carries TRBV29-1 and TRBJ1-4; no firm D call. Germline CDR1 is SQVTM and CDR2 is ANQGSEA. The CDR3 covers 12 residues. Trimming left V 7 bases short and J 6 bases short, with 12 bases between. CDR3 sequence reads: CSAGGVYEKLFF. CDR3 DNA sequence: TGCAGCGCTGGCGGGGTATATGAAAAACTGTTTTTT.

This clonotype was observed a handful of times. J is TRBJ2-1 and V is TRBV7-9; D is unclear. Looked up from germline, CDR1 is SEHNR and CDR2 is FQNEAQ (reference sequence). The CDR3 is 13 amino acids. Trimming stripped 4 bases from V and 3 bases from J, with 7 bases between. CDR3 residues: CASSWEIYNEQFF. Written as DNA, the CDR3 is TGTGCCAGCAGCTGGGAAATCTACAATGAGCAGTTCTTC.

This clonotype came up a few times. V and J are TRBV29-1 and TRBJ1-1; 8 bases are shared with TRBD1. This CDR3 has 14 amino acids. Germline V gives CDR1 SQVTM, CDR2 ANQGSEA. Trimming at V came to 5 bases and at J to 10 bases, leaving 15 bases not matched to a gene. The CDR3 sequence: CSVHRTGPSIGAFF. DNA for the CDR3: TGCAGCGTTCATAGGACAGGGCCAAGCATCGGAGCTTTCTTT.

The V gene is TRBV6-2 or TRBV6-3, the J gene TRBJ2-1; TRBD2 agrees at 10 bases. Germline V CDR1 and CDR2: MNHEY, SVGEGT. The CDR3 runs 13 residues. The V segment lost 5 bases and the J segment 15 bases; nucleotides outside the gene matches: 10. For the CDR3, the DNA is TGTGCCAGCAGTCGCACCGGACTAGCGGTTACGTTCTTC. Its protein product is CASSRTGLAVTFF.

This clonotype has more than one count but fewer than ten. V is TRBV12-3 or TRBV12-4 and J is TRBJ2-2, with D unresolved. This CDR3 has 15 residues. V lost 3 bases and J 1 base, leaving 9 bases between the germline ends. The CDR3 loop is CASSLHRVNTGELFF. Written as DNA, the CDR3 is TGTGCCAGCAGTTTGCACAGAGTGAACACCGGGGAGCTGTTTTTT.

Worth noting for this clonotype: No DNA is shown, since the ends of the CDR3 on it are uncertain; the CDR3 is the one TCRdb lists. J is TRBJ1-1 and V is TRBV27. Germline V CDR1 and CDR2: MNHEY, SMNVEV (reference sequence). The CDR3 totals 14 residues, both ends included. The CDR3 here is CASSSSATNTEAFF.

This clonotype was counted at least ten times. J is TRBJ2-1 and V is TRBV20-1; 10 bases are shared with TRBD2. The CDR3 is 13 amino acids. The V and J ends lost 5 bases and 7 bases, in that order; junction bases with no gene match: 5. Germline lookup yields CDR1 DFQATT and CDR2 SNEGSKA (reference sequence). This CDR3 is CSARSGRNNEQFF. As DNA, the CDR3 is TGCAGTGCTCGTAGCGGGAGGAATAATGAGCAGTTCTTC.

This clonotype appeared a few times. The V and J genes are TRBV19 and TRBJ2-1, with TRBD2 as a possible D gene (6 bases). The CDR3 sequence is 15 residues long. Trimming took 4 bases from V and 0 from J, leaving 10 bases between them. Germline CDR1 is LNHDA and CDR2 is SQIVND (reference sequence). The CDR3 loop is CASSTLATSYNEQFF. The CDR3 nucleotides read TGTGCCAGTAGTACCCTAGCGACCTCCTACAATGAGCAGTTCTTC.

V gene TRBV7-9 combines with J gene TRBJ2-7, with 8 bases that match TRBD1. Germline values: CDR1 SEHNR, CDR2 FQNEAQ (reference sequence). V trimming: 5 bases; J trimming: 7 bases; junction bases outside the gene matches: 10. This CDR3 is built from 14 residues. CDR3 coding DNA: TGTGCCAGCAGCCCTCAGACAGGGGCGGGGGAGCAGTACTTC. It codes for CASSPQTGAGEQYF.

The chain couples TRBV5-4 to TRBJ2-7; TRBD2 agrees at 8 bases. This CDR3 has 15 residues. V shed 1 base, J shed 2 bases, and the junction held 5 bases outside the gene matches. Germline assignment: CDR1 SGHNT and CDR2 YYREEE (reference sequence). CDR3 DNA sequence: TGTGCCAGCAGCTTGACTAGCGGTACGACCTACGAGCAGTACTTC. Protein sequence: CASSLTSGTTYEQYF.

The sample holds a few counts of this clonotype. This chain uses TRBV7-2 with TRBJ1-1; no firm D call. Trimming removed 5 bases at V and 0 bases at J, with 7 bases between. Germline lookup yields CDR1 SGHTA and CDR2 FQGNSA. The CDR3 length is 13 residues. The CDR3 region has the DNA TGTGCCAGCAGCCACGATATGAACACTGAAGCTTTCTTT. Translating gives CASSHDMNTEAFF.

In its sample, this clonotype was seen a few times. DNA of the CDR3: TGTGCCAGCAGCTCGAGCCCTCGGCGGGAGATTCACGAGCAGTACTTC. It yields the protein CASSSSPRREIHEQYF. The V call is TRBV7-9, the J call TRBJ2-7; 7 positions agree with TRBD2. The CDR3 contains 16 residues. V was pared by 4 bases and J by 5 bases, with 14 bases of the junction left unmatched. CDR1 is SEHNR, CDR2 FQNEAQ, per germline (reference sequence).

This clonotype was seen just once. The CDR3, as DNA: TGTGCCAGCAGGGAGCGGGGGCTATCCACAGATACGCAGTATTTT. Its translation: CASRERGLSTDTQYF. This chain links TRBV6-5 with TRBJ2-3, with 8 bases identical to TRBD2. Germline V gene data show CDR1 as MNHEY and CDR2 as SVGAGI. The CDR3 is 15 residues long. V shed 6 bases and J 2 bases; nucleotides not matched to a gene: 7.

CDR3 region: CSVVDANNEQFF. For the CDR3, the DNA is TGCAGCGTTGTAGACGCGAATAATGAGCAGTTCTTC. V usage is TRBV29-1 and J usage is TRBJ2-1; no clear D. From germline, CDR1 is SQVTM and CDR2 ANQGSEA. Trimming cost V 4 bases and J 7 bases, with 11 bases left between them. CDR3 length: 12 residues.

This clonotype has a handful of counts. The chain carries TRBV28 and TRBJ1-5; the match to TRBD1 covers 7 bases. This CDR3 is built from 14 residues. Germline V CDR1 and CDR2: MDHEN, SYDVKM. V was clipped by 7 bases and J by 1 base; unmatched bases: 4. CDR3 nucleotides: TGTGCCAGCACCCAGGGGGGGAGCAATCAGCCCCAGCATTTT. Protein sequence: CASTQGGSNQPQHF.

The chain is built from TRBV19 and TRBJ2-3; 7 bases map to TRBD1. The junction had 12 bases not matched to a gene; V was cut back by 5 bases and J by 4 bases. Germline V gene lookup returns CDR1 LNHDA and CDR2 SQIVND (reference sequence). The CDR3 is 16 amino acids. In nucleotides, the CDR3 is TGTGCCAGTAGTCCCCCTGGACAGGTGGGCGCAGATACGCAGTATTTT. As protein: CASSPPGQVGADTQYF.

This clonotype appeared a few times. The CDR3 region is CSASRLPLGTDTQYF. For the CDR3, the DNA is TGCAGTGCTTCCCGGCTCCCTTTGGGTACAGATACGCAGTATTTT. The chain recombines TRBV20-1 with TRBJ2-3, with D unclear. V shed 5 bases and J shed 3 bases, with 18 bases lying between them. The V gene's germline CDR1 is DFQATT and CDR2 SNEGSKA (reference sequence). The CDR3 length is 15 residues.

This clonotype has only a few counts. This chain's CDR3 is CASSSTGSSGNEQFF. The CDR3 bases are TGTGCCAGCAGCTCGACAGGCAGCTCGGGCAATGAGCAGTTCTTC. This chain joins TRBV7-2 and TRBJ2-1; perhaps TRBD1 as D (6 bases). The CDR3 runs 15 residues. Looked up from germline, CDR1 is SGHTA and CDR2 is FQGNSA. Trimming pared 4 bases from V and 6 bases from J, leaving 16 bases between.

This clonotype was recorded many times. V gene TRBV7-9 combines with J gene TRBJ2-2; D not certain. V was trimmed by 5 bases and J by 3 bases, leaving 10 bases between them. The CDR3 covers 14 residues. The germline gives CDR1 SEHNR, CDR2 FQNEAQ (reference sequence). In nucleotides, the CDR3 is TGTGCCAGCAGCCCCCCATGGGACACCGGGGAGCTGTTTTTT. It translates to CASSPPWDTGELFF.